These 10 T cell receptor beta chains came from one sample sequenced in a study of vaccination and CD4 T cells after COVID-19. Their target antigens are unknown. As for treatment: approximately 11-day PBMC culture with coronavirus spike peptide pools or control peptides (ViraFEST assay). The Oncomine TCR Beta short-read assay sequenced DNA from cultured CD4+ T cells. TCRdb reprocessed the PCR reads via MiXCR and lists one record per CDR3 protein. The sample has approximately 20,000 distinct CDR3 sequences, about 21% seen once. What was sequenced was cultured CD4+ T cells from blood. These receptors all stem from a human donor with COVID-19.

This clonotype was seen a few times. This sequence joins TRBV20-1 and TRBJ2-3, with 8 bases matching TRBD1. The CDR3 has 15 residues. The V and J ends lost 3 bases and 1 base, in that order; junction bases with no gene match: 6. CDR1 and CDR2 from the germline V gene are DFQATT and SNEGSKA (reference sequence). CDR3 in DNA: TGCAGTGCTAGTCGCCCAGGGGGCCGCACAGATACGCAGTATTTT. Its translation: CSASRPGGRTDTQYF.

The genes are TRBV4-1 and TRBJ2-2; D is perhaps TRBD1 (5 bases). V dropped 0 bases and J dropped 0 bases, with 5 bases sitting between them. This CDR3 has 15 residues. CDR1 MGHRA and CDR2 YSYEKL come from the germline V gene. The CDR3 DNA follows: TGCGCCAGCAGCCAAGACAGGGCGAACACCGGGGAGCTGTTTTTT. Residues: CASSQDRANTGELFF.

The chain employs TRBV30 and TRBJ2-2; D gene uncertain. The CDR3 sequence is 15 residues long. Germline lookup yields CDR1 GTSNPN and CDR2 SVGIG (reference sequence). The V end was cut by 0 bases, the J end by 1 base, with 9 bases between. The CDR3 bases are TGTGCCTGGAGTGTACTGGTCTTGAACACCGGGGAGCTGTTTTTT. Protein product: CAWSVLVLNTGELFF.

This chain uses TRBV12-3 or TRBV12-4 with TRBJ2-3; 9 bases fit TRBD2. The CDR3 has 15 residues. V shed 5 bases and J 2 bases; nucleotides not matched to a gene: 5. This CDR3 is CASSRGGGTTDTQYF. The CDR3, as DNA: TGTGCCAGCAGTCGCGGGGGGGGCACCACAGATACGCAGTATTTT.

The CDR3, as DNA: TGTGCCAGCAGCTTAGAGTCTGGGAGCACAGATACGCAGTATTTT. It translates to CASSLESGSTDTQYF. The chain joins TRBV11-3 to TRBJ2-3; D call uncertain. Germline CDR1 is SGHNT and CDR2 is YENEEA. Trimming pared 0 bases from V and 0 bases from J, leaving 7 bases between. This CDR3 has 15 amino acids.

By share, this clonotype counts as medium-sized. The J gene is TRBJ1-1, the V gene TRBV20-1; TRBD1 might be the D (5 bases). This CDR3 is 14 amino acids long. Deletions cut 5 bases from V and 0 bases from J, with 13 bases between. Germline V gives CDR1 DFQATT, CDR2 SNEGSKA (reference sequence). The CDR3 sequence: CSAQRDSLNTEAFF. In nucleotides, the CDR3 is TGCAGTGCTCAAAGGGACTCATTGAACACTGAAGCTTTCTTT.

This clonotype appeared a few times. The chain uses TRBV11-3 and TRBJ2-1; unclear D gene. From germline, CDR1 is SGHNT and CDR2 YENEEA. The CDR3 sequence is 17 residues long. Deletions cut 4 bases from V and 1 base from J, with 17 bases between. This chain's CDR3 is CASSSSTDGRSYNEQFF. CDR3 nucleotides: TGTGCCAGCAGCTCTAGTACAGACGGAAGGTCCTACAATGAGCAGTTCTTC.

This clonotype has more than one count but fewer than ten. J is TRBJ1-4 and V is TRBV6-1; 7 bases fit TRBD1. Germline CDR1 and CDR2: MNHNS and SASEGT. The V segment lost 4 bases and the J segment 6 bases; nucleotides outside the gene matches: 5. This CDR3 has 14 amino acids. CDR3 sequence reads: CASSADGTDEKLFF. Written as DNA, the CDR3 is TGTGCCAGCAGTGCCGACGGGACAGATGAAAAACTGTTTTTT.

This clonotype was recorded a few times. The chain has TRBV6-1 and TRBJ2-5; D remains ambiguous. The germline V and J ends were trimmed by 6 bases and 5 bases, with 10 bases remaining between them. This CDR3 contains 12 residues. Germline CDR1 MNHNS, CDR2 SASEGT. The CDR3 loop is CASSFVGETQYF. CDR3 DNA: TGTGCCAGCAGCTTCGTTGGGGAGACCCAGTACTTC.

The chain recombines TRBV20-1 with TRBJ1-5; possibly TRBD1 for D (5 bases). Trimming stripped 5 bases from V and 6 bases from J, with 11 bases between. CDR3 length: 12 amino acids. CDR1 is DFQATT and CDR2 is SNEGSKA in the germline V gene (reference sequence). The CDR3 sequence: CSAFGGVQPQHF. The DNA for the CDR3 is TGCAGTGCTTTCGGGGGGGTTCAGCCCCAGCATTTT.